The 9 T cell receptor beta chains reported below all come from one sample, sequenced in a study of beta chain features in type 1 diabetes. Expressed TCRB transcripts got sequenced, as all isolated RNA was reverse transcribed. Sequencing was performed with immunoSEQ multiplex PCR; in TCRdb, only in-frame clones are kept and a portion is missing. The sample includes 350,000 to 400,000 clones, less than 15% of them seen just once. Specimen: naive CD4+ T cells from blood. Receptor source: a woman between 18 and 29 years old in good health.

Notes on this clone: The same CDR3 also results from other DNA sequences found in this sample. This sequence joins TRBV14 and TRBJ1-2; D uncertain. CDR3 length: 12 residues. Per germline, CDR1 SGHDN and CDR2 FVKESK. V lost 1 base and J 5 bases, leaving 5 bases between the germline ends. The CDR3 sequence is CASSQALYGYTF. CDR3 in DNA: TGTGCCAGCAGCCAAGCCCTTTATGGCTACACCTTC.

This clone was observed a few times. The chain has TRBV19 and TRBJ2-1; D not resolved. V lost 5 bases and J 4 bases, leaving 18 bases between the germline ends. CDR3 length: 16 amino acids. Germline assignment: CDR1 LNHDA and CDR2 SQIVND (reference sequence). The chain's CDR3 is CASSAYASAGYNEQFF. CDR3 DNA: TGTGCCAGTAGTGCCTATGCGAGTGCCGGGTACAATGAGCAGTTCTTC. The full variable domain, rest sourced from reference TRBV19 and TRBJ2-1, is DGGITQSPKYLFRKEGQNVTLSCEQNLNHDAMYWYRQDPGQGLRLIYYSQIVNDFQKGDIAEGYSVSREKKESFPLTVTSAQKNPTAFYLCASSAYASAGYNEQFFGPGTRLTVL.

This chain links TRBV6-6 with TRBJ1-5, with D perhaps TRBD1 (6 bases). CDR3 length: 14 residues. In germline, CDR1 is MNHNY, CDR2 SVGAGI (reference sequence). V shed 5 bases and J shed 3 bases, with 11 bases lying between them. The CDR3 sequence is CASSATGPNQPQHF. The CDR3 nucleotides are TGTGCCAGCAGTGCTACAGGGCCCAATCAGCCCCAGCATTTT.

The V and J genes are TRBV7-9 and TRBJ2-5; TRBD1 agrees at 7 bases. The CDR3 consists of 14 residues. Germline lookup yields CDR1 SEHNR and CDR2 FQNEAQ (reference sequence). Trimming cost V 5 bases and J 4 bases; bases outside gene matches: 7. This CDR3 reads CASSTRDRSETQYF. Here the CDR3 DNA reads TGTGCCAGCAGCACCCGGGACAGATCAGAGACCCAGTACTTC. The full variable domain, in which reference TRBV7-9 and TRBJ2-5 provide the parts outside the CDR3, is DTGVSQNPRHKITKRGQNVTFRCDPISEHNRLYWYRQTLGQGPEFLTYFQNEAQLEKSRLLSDRFSAERPKGSFSTLEIQRTEQGDSAMYLCASSTRDRSETQYFGPGTRLLVL.

This chain's CDR3 is CASSQAGLAGNEQFF. CDR3 DNA sequence: TGCGCCAGCTCGCAAGCGGGACTAGCGGGAAATGAGCAGTTCTTC. J is TRBJ2-1 and V is TRBV5-1, with TRBD2 matching 13 bases. The CDR3 runs to 15 residues. Trimming at V came to 7 bases and at J to 7 bases, leaving 8 bases not matched to a gene. The germline CDR1 and CDR2 sequences are SGHRS and YFSETQ.

This sequence joins TRBV28 and TRBJ2-1; 13 bases match TRBD2. Trimming at V came to 8 bases and at J to 10 bases, leaving 8 bases not matched to a gene. CDR3 size: 14 residues. The germline CDR1 and CDR2 sequences are MDHEN and SYDVKM. The CDR3 DNA follows: TGTGCCAGCGAAAGGACTAGCGGGAGTGGGGAGCAGTTCTTC. It codes for CASERTSGSGEQFF.

This clone was observed a handful of times. The chain links TRBV5-4 to TRBJ2-1, with D unresolved. Trimming removed 0 bases from V and 1 base from J, with 11 bases in between. The CDR3 consists of 16 residues. CDR1 is SGHNT and CDR2 is YYREEE in the germline V gene (reference sequence). CDR3 nucleotides: TGTGCCAGCAGCTTGGCGGTCGGGTTGTCCTACAATGAGCAGTTCTTC. Translated, it gives CASSLAVGLSYNEQFF.

This clone was recorded a few times. The CDR3 DNA reads TGCGCCAGCAGCCCACGGACAAGTACGAACACTGAAGCTTTCTTT. Translation: CASSPRTSTNTEAFF. The rearrangement links TRBV5-1 to TRBJ1-1; TRBD1 is a possible D gene (5 bases). This CDR3 contains 15 residues. V lost 4 bases and J lost 1, with 14 bases in between. Germline V gene data show CDR1 as SGHRS and CDR2 as YFSETQ.

V is TRBV7-9 and J is TRBJ2-7, with a possible D match to TRBD1 (6 bases). This CDR3 has 13 residues. Germline loops: CDR1 SEHNR, CDR2 FQNEAQ (reference sequence). V gave up 2 bases and J gave up 3 bases, with 8 bases separating them. Here the CDR3 reads CASSLIGGYEQYF. In nucleotides, the CDR3 is TGTGCCAGCAGCTTAATAGGGGGCTACGAGCAGTACTTC.